The 2 T cell receptor beta chains listed next were all sequenced from one sample in a study of OX40 agonist ivuxolimab in advanced cancers. Clones were sequenced by immunoSEQ multiplex PCR, and TCRdb holds only the in-frame ones, with some missing. The top ten clones hold approximately 0.54% of a sample with some 96,000 clones, 85% to 95% of them seen once. Material: CD4+ or CD8+ T cells sorted from blood, obtained in a trial of the OX40 agonist ivuxolimab. All receptors come from an adult with an advanced solid tumor such as melanoma, head and neck, liver or kidney cancer.

The chain joins TRBV28 to TRBJ2-4; perhaps TRBD2 as D (6 bases). The CDR3 sequence is 14 residues long. V dropped 6 bases and J dropped 3 bases, with 12 bases sitting between them. Germline CDR1 is MDHEN and CDR2 is SYDVKM. The CDR3, as DNA: TGTGCCAGCAGCCTACCGGGGGACAAAAACATTCAGTACTTC. It codes for CASSLPGDKNIQYF.

The rearrangement joins TRBV6-1 to TRBJ2-1, with 8 bases lining up with TRBD2. Unmatched junction bases numbered 7, after V lost 5 bases and J lost 7 bases. This CDR3 spans 14 amino acids. Germline assignment: CDR1 MNHNS and CDR2 SASEGT. The CDR3 loop reads CASSRTSPVNEQFF. The CDR3 DNA sequence: TGTGCCAGCAGTCGGACTAGCCCCGTGAATGAGCAGTTCTTC.